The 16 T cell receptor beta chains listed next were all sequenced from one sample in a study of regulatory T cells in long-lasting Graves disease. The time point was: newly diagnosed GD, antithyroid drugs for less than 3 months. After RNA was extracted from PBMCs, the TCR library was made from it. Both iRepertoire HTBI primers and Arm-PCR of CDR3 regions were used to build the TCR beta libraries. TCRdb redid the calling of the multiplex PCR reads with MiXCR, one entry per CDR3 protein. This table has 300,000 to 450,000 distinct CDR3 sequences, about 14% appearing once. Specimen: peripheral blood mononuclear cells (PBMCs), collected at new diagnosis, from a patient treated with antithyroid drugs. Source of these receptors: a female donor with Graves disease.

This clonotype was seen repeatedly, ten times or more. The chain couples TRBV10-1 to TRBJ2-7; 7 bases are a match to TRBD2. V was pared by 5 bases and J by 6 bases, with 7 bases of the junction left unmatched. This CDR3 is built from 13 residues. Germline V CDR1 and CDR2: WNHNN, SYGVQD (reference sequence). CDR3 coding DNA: TGCGCCAGCAGTATGATTAGCGGGCGCGAGCAGTACTTC. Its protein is CASSMISGREQYF.

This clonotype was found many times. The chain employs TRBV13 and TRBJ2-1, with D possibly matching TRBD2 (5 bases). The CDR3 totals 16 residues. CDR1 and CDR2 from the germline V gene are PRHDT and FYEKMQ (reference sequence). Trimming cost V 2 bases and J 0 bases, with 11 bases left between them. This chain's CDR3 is CASSLRGQSSYNEQFF. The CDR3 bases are TGTGCCAGCAGCTTAAGAGGGCAGAGCTCCTACAATGAGCAGTTCTTC.

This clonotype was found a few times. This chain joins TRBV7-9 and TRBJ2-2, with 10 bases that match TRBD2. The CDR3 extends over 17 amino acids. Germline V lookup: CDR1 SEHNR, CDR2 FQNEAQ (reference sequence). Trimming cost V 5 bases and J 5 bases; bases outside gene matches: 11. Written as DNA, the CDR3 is TGTGCCAGCAGCACTAGACGGACTAGCGGCATAACCGGGGAGCTGTTTTTT. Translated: CASSTRRTSGITGELFF.

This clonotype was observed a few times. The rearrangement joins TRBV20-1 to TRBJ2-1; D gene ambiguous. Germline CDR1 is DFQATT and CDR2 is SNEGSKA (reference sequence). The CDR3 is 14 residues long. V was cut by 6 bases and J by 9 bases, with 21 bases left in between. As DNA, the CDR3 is TGCAGTGCCTTTTTTTCGGAATTAATTTCTGAGCAGTTCTTC. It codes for CSAFFSELISEQFF.

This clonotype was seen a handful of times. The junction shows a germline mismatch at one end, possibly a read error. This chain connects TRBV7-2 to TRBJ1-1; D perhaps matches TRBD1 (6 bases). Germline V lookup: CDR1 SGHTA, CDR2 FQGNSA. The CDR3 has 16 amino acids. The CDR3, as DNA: TGTGCCAACAGCTTAGTGGGGACAACCATGAACACTGAAGCTTTCTTT. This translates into CANSLVGTTMNTEAFF.

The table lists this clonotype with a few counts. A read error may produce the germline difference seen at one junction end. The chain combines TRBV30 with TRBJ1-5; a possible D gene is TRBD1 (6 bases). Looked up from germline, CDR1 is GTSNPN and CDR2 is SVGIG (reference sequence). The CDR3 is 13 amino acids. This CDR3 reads CTCQDSSNQPQHF. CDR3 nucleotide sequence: TGTACCTGCCAGGACAGTAGCAATCAGCCCCAGCATTTT.

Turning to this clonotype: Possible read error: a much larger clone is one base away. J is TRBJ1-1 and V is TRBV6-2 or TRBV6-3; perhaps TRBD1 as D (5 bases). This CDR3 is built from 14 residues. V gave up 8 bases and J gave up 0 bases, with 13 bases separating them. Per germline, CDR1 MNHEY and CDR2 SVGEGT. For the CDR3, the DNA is TGTGCCAGCGTCCCCGGGACTATGAACACTGAAGCTTTCTTT. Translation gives CASVPGTMNTEAFF.

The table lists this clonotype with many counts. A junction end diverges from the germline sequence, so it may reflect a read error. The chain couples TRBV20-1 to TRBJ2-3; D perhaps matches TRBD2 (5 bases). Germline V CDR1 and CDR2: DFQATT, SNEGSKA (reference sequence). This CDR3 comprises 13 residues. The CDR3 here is CSAREGSTDTQYF. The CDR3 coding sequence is TGCAGTGCGAGAGAGGGTAGTACGGATACGCAGTATTTT.

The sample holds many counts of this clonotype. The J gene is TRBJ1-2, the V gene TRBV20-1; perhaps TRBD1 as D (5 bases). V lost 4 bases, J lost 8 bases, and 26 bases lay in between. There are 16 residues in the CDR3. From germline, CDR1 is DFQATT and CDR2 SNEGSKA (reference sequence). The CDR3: CSAIRGDLSPYGGYTF. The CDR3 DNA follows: TGCAGTGCTATAAGAGGGGACCTCAGTCCTTATGGGGGCTACACCTTC.

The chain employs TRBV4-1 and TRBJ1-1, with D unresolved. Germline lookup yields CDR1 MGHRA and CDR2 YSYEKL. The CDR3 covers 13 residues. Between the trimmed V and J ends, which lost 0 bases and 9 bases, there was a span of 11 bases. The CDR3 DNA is TGCGCCAGCAGCCAAGATCCGAGGTCGAAAGCTTTCTTT. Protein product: CASSQDPRSKAFF.

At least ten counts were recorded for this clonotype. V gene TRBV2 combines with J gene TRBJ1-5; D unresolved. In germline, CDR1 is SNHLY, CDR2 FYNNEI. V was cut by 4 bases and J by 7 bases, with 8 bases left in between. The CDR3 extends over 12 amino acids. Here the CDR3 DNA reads TGTGCCAGCAGTGTTACCCGACAGCCCCAGCATTTT. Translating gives CASSVTRQPQHF.

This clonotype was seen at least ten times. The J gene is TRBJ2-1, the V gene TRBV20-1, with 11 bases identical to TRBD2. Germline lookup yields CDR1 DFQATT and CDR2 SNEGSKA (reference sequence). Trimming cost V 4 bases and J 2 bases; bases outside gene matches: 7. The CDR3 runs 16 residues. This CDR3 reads CSAKGIAGGTYNEQFF. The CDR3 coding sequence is TGCAGTGCTAAGGGGATAGCGGGGGGGACCTACAATGAGCAGTTCTTC.

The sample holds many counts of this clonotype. The CDR3 DNA follows: TGCGCCAGCAGCCAAGTTTGGGCCGATAATTCACCCCTCCACTTT. It codes for CASSQVWADNSPLHF. V gene TRBV4-1 combines with J gene TRBJ1-6; D is unresolved. Trimming pared 1 base from V and 5 bases from J, leaving 9 bases between. Germline CDR1 is MGHRA and CDR2 is YSYEKL. This CDR3 is 15 amino acids long.

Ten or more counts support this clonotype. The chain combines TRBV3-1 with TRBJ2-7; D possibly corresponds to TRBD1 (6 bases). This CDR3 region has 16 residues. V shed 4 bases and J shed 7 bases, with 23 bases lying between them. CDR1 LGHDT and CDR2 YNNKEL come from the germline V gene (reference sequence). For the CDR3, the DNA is TGTGCCAGCAGCCGGCTACTAGGACAGCGGTCCGAGGAGCAGTACTTC. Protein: CASSRLLGQRSEEQYF.

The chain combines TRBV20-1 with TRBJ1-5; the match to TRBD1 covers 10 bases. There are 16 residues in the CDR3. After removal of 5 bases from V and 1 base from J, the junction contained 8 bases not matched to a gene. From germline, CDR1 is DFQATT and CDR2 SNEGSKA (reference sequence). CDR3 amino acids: CSAFRQGAMSNQPQHF. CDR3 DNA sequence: TGCAGTGCTTTCAGACAGGGGGCGATGAGCAATCAGCCCCAGCATTTT.

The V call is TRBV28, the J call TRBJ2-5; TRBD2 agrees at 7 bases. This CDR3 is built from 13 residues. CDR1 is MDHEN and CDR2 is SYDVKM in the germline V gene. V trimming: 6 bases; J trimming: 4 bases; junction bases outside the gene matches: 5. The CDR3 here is CASRVTGGETQYF. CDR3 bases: TGTGCCAGCAGAGTAACGGGGGGAGAGACCCAGTACTTC.